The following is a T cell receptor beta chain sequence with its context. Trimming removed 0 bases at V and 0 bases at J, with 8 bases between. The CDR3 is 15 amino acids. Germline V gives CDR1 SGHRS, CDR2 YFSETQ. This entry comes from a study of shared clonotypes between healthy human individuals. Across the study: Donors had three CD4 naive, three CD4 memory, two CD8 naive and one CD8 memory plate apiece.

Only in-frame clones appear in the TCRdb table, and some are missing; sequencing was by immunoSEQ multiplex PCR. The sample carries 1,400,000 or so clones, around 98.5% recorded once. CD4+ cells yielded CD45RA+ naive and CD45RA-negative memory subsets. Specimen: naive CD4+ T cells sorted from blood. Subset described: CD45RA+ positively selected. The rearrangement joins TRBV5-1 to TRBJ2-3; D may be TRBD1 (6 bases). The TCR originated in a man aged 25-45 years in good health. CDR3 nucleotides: TGCGCCAGCAGCTTGGACCAGGGGAGCACAGATACGCAGTATTTT. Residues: CASSLDQGSTDTQYF.